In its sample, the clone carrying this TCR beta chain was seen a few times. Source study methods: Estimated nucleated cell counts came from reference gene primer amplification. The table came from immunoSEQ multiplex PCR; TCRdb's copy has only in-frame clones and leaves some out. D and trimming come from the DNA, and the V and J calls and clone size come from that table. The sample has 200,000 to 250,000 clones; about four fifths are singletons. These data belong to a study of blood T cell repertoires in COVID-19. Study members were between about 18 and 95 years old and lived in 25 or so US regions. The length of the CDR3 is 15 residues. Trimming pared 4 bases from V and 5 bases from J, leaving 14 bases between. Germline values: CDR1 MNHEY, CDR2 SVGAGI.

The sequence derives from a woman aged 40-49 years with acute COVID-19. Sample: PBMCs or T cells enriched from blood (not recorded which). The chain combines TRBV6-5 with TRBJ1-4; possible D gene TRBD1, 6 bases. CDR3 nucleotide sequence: TGTGCCAGCAGTTCCGGACAGCCGCCAAATGAAAAACTGTTTTTT. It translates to CASSSGQPPNEKLFF.